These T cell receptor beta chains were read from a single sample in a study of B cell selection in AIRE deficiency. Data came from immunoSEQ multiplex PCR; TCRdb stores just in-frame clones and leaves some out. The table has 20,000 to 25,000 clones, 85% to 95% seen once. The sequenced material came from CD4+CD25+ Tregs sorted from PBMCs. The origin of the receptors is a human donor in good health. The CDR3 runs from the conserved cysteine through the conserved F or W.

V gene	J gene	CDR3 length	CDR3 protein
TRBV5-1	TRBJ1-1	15	CASSFTGVLDTEAFF
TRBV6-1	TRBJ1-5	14	CASSLDRAYQPQHF
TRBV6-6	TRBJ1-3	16	CASTPYLGADGNTIYF
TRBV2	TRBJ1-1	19	CASKRGNFRERSMNTEAFF
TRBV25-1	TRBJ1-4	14	CASIEAQGHEKLFF
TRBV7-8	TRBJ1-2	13	CASSPQTYYGYTF
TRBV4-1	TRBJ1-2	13	CASSQGRNYGYTF
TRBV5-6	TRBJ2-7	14	CASSLSGGSYEQYF
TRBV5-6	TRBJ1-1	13	CASSLWSGTEAFF
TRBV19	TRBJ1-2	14	CASGIGQGAYGYTF
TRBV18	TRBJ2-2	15	CASSPPWGNTGELFF
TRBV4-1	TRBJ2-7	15	CASSQVFRRSYEQYF
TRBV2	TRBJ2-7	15	CASSTAGQGLDEQYF
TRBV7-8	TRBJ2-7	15	CASSLGQGALYEQYF
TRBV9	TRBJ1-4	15	CASSKGPATNEKLFF
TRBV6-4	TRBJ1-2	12	CASSDGSEGYTF
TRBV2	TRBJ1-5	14	CASSVTGWDQPQHF
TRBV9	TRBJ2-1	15	CASSVLDERGNEQFF
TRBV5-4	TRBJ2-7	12	CASSLALGEQYF
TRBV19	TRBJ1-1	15	CASSKGGTVNTEAFF
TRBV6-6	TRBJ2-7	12	CASKEPSSEQYF
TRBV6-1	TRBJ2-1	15	CATQRMGGYYNEQFF
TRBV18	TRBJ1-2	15	CASSPVPLNNYGYTF
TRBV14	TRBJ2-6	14	CASSRQSRANVLTF
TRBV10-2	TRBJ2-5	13	CASRQSNRETQYF
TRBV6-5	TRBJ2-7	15	CASSYTLLGLYEQYF
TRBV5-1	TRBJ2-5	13	CASSLGQPETQYF
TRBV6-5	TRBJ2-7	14	CASSTPDRRNEQYF
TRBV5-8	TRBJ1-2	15	CASESTGTGGRGYTF
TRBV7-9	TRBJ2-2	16	CATSGLAGYGTGELFF
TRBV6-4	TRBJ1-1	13	CASSLKTGTEAFF